This T cell receptor beta chain was sequenced in a study of blood T cell repertoires in COVID-19. As processed by the authors: Amplification of reference gene primers was used by the study to estimate nucleated cell counts. Repertoires were generated with immunoSEQ multiplex PCR, while TCRdb's copy carries only in-frame clones and drops some. V and J calls and clone size are copied from that table; D and trimming were computed from the DNA. The sample holds just over 350,000 clones, over 75% seen once. The clonotype originates from a woman under 40 who had recovered from COVID-19. The sample was PBMCs or T cells enriched from blood (not recorded which).

CDR3 sequence (DNA): TGCAGCGTAGAAACCAACCTAGCGGGGGCCTACAATGAGCAGTTCTTC. It encodes CSVETNLAGAYNEQFF. The chain uses TRBV29-1 and TRBJ2-1; 10 positions agree with TRBD2. After removal of 6 bases from V and 2 bases from J, the junction contained 10 bases not matched to a gene. Germline V lookup: CDR1 SQVTM, CDR2 ANQGSEA. CDR3 length: 16 amino acids.